Below are 7 T cell receptor beta chains sequenced from a single sample in a study of graft-versus-host responses after intestinal transplantation. Clones were sequenced by immunoSEQ multiplex PCR, and TCRdb holds only the in-frame ones, with some missing. The sample shows over 85,000 clones, approximately 95% of them seen only once. Their recognized antigens are unknown. The specimen comprised unstimulated CD8+ T cells sorted from spleen or lymph node cells, sampled before intestinal transplant. The receptor source for this set is a human donor who received an intestinal transplant.

This clone was recorded once. The chain has TRBV6-1 and TRBJ1-2; possible D gene TRBD1, 6 bases. V was trimmed by 3 bases and J by 8 bases, leaving 19 bases between them. Germline V gives CDR1 MNHNS, CDR2 SASEGT. CDR3 size: 15 residues. The DNA for the CDR3 is TGTGCCAGCAGTGAGGTTCCAGGGGATGATCGCGGCTACACCTTC. Translating gives CASSEVPGDDRGYTF.

J is TRBJ2-1 and V is TRBV27; 11 bases agree with TRBD2. The junction had 6 bases not matched to a gene; V was cut back by 4 bases and J by 7 bases. The CDR3 consists of 15 residues. Germline lookup yields CDR1 MNHEY and CDR2 SMNVEV (reference sequence). The CDR3 DNA sequence: TGTGCCAGCAGTTCCTCGACTAGCGGGATAAATGAGCAGTTCTTC. This encodes CASSSSTSGINEQFF.

The V gene is TRBV10-3, the J gene TRBJ1-1; possibly TRBD1 for D (5 bases). Germline V gives CDR1 ENHRY, CDR2 SYGVKD. V lost 6 bases, J lost 2 bases, and 10 bases lay in between. The CDR3 contains 13 residues. CDR3 DNA sequence: TGTGCCATCAGAGGGGTCGACAACACTGAAGCTTTCTTT. Translating gives CAIRGVDNTEAFF.

The chain has TRBV29-1 and TRBJ2-7; D is undetermined. V lost 3 bases and J 2 bases, leaving 8 bases between the germline ends. The CDR3 runs to 12 residues. The germline V gene encodes CDR1 SQVTM and CDR2 ANQGSEA. The CDR3 sequence is CSVEGRAYEQYF. As DNA, the CDR3 is TGCAGCGTTGAGGGCAGAGCCTACGAGCAGTACTTC.

The chain joins TRBV12-5 to TRBJ2-1, with D perhaps TRBD1 (5 bases). Germline CDR1 LGHNT, CDR2 FRNRAP. The V gene lost 6 bases and the J gene lost 0 bases, with 12 bases spanning the gap. There are 15 residues in the CDR3. The CDR3 coding sequence is TGTGCTAGTGGGGCAAGGGGAAGCTCCTACAATGAGCAGTTCTTC. It specifies CASGARGSSYNEQFF.

This chain links TRBV19 with TRBJ2-5, with 10 bases identical to TRBD1. This CDR3 spans 17 amino acids. Germline loops: CDR1 LNHDA, CDR2 SQIVND (reference sequence). Trimming cost V 3 bases and J 5 bases; bases outside gene matches: 12. The CDR3 spells CASSIPPDRGSVETQYF. The CDR3 DNA follows: TGTGCCAGTAGTATCCCCCCGGACAGGGGGTCTGTGGAGACCCAGTACTTC.

The rearrangement links TRBV7-9 to TRBJ2-1; 9 positions agree with TRBD2. Germline assignment: CDR1 SEHNR and CDR2 FQNEAQ (reference sequence). V dropped 6 bases and J dropped 4; count of bases not matched to a gene: 10. This CDR3 has 16 residues. CDR3 sequence: CASSLFSGSSYNEQFF. DNA of the CDR3: TGTGCCAGCAGTTTATTTAGCGGGAGTTCTTACAATGAGCAGTTCTTC.